This TCR beta chain was identified in a study of CD8+ T cells in alopecia areata (dated 2018 in TCRdb). As for the study more broadly: The treated patients, all with moderate-to-severe alopecia areata, were enrolled in an open-label pilot trial of oral tofacitinib given at 5 to 10 mg twice daily. Patients stayed on tofacitinib for 6 to 18 months and then had 6 months of follow-up off drug so that delayed response and recurrence could be assessed. High-throughput TCRbeta sequencing was used to examine T cell clonal expansion in alopecia areata in both the C3H/HeJ mouse model and human patients. Human TCRbeta sequencing covered scalp tissue and sorted CD4+ and CD8+ peripheral blood T cells from patchy and totalis/universalis alopecia areata patients and healthy controls. Biopsies were taken from tofacitinib-treated patients at baseline and again at 4 and 24 weeks into treatment, and several of those patients also had a later scalp biopsy. Clonality in the scalp was compared among normal scalp (n=4), patchy alopecia areata scalp (n=8), and alopecia totalis/universalis scalp (n=8). RNA was obtained with the PAXgene miRNA kit for fixed scalp, the miRNeasy kit for PBMCs, and the RNeasy kit for mouse skin. TCRbeta CDR3 regions were amplified by immunoSEQ multiplex PCR using 35 Vbeta forward and 13 Jbeta reverse primers.

Results the study describes overall, beyond this receptor: Unlike mouse skin, where gammadelta T cells dominate, normal human skin contains resident alphabeta T cells that get sequenced too, which complicates analysis of the scalp TCR repertoire. Higher clonality and more expanded CD8+ clones were observed in lesional scalp than in normal scalp, particularly in alopecia totalis/universalis, a finding suggestive of antigenic drive. TCR sequences shared between patients were less clear than in mice, possibly partly because of HLA diversity in the patient population.

The time point label, read with the paper, signifies: baseline before oral tofacitinib. From alopecia areata patients, peripheral blood was collected along with lesional scalp punch biopsies. PBMCs were isolated by density centrifugation and stained for CD3, CD4 and CD8, and CD4+ and CD8+ T cells were sorted on a FACSAria. The library was built by means of the immunoSEQ multiplex PCR assay. RNA was extracted from all samples and reverse transcribed into cDNA as template for TCR sequencing. SuperScript III was used for first-strand cDNA synthesis, primed with a 2:1 mix of oligo-dT and random hexamers. A synthetic immune receptor repertoire was used to assess amplification bias, and residual bias was removed computationally. On the authors' methods: Raw reads were preprocessed to remove errors, and CDR3 was defined according to IMGT conventions as the region from the conserved cysteine to phenylalanine. To get clonality, Shannon entropy was normalized by log2 of the number of productive unique TCRs and the result was subtracted from 1. Scalp TCRbeta sequences were cross-referenced with sorted blood CD4 and CD8 repertoires so that the CD4 or CD8 identity of scalp clones could be inferred. This is the immuneACCESS table as TCRdb keeps it, with only in-frame sequences that have V and J called. A part of the clones is gone; compared with another copy, unresolved V genes explain less than half, and the rest is unexplained. That table supplies the V and J calls and clone size; D and trimming were determined from the DNA. This sample has about 150,000 clones in its table, and about 60% of those were observed once. The top ten constitute under 8% of the sample.

The germline V gene encodes CDR1 SQVTM and CDR2 ANQGSEA. From its cysteine to its phenylalanine, the CDR3 spans 14 amino acids. The sequence is cut down to CDR3 DNA, 42 bases in frame from base 1. At the junction V is shortened by 4 bases and J by 5 bases; bases outside the gene matches: 6. With regard to this clone: Its antigen remains undetermined. Base-call qualities are not available, and no considerably larger clone is one nucleotide away.

The material was CD4+ T cells sorted from blood, obtained at week 0. The chain joins TRBV29-1 to TRBJ2-1, and TRBD1 matches 9 of the central bases. The sequence was obtained from a human donor with alopecia areata. The DNA is as follows: TGCAGCGTTGCCCCAAGACAGGGGGACAATGAGCAGTTCTTC. Its protein reads: CSVAPRQGDNEQFF.